These 21 T cell receptor beta chains originate from one sample sequenced in a study of blood T cells in healthy people across ages. Next came a second PCR, run for about 6 to 11 cycles, which used a sample-barcoded 5' primer along with a J-beta primer mix. TCRdb reprocessed the 5' RACE reads with MiXCR, giving one entry per CDR3 protein. Counted here are 1.5 million to 2 million distinct CDR3 sequences, 49% occurring once; the ten biggest clones make up roughly 2%. Sequencing was done on a sample of blood. All receptors come from a woman between 40 and 55 years old in good health.

The CDR3 spells CSASHPSAFSEEQFF. The CDR3 DNA reads as TGCAGTGCTAGTCATCCTAGTGCTTTCTCCGAAGAGCAGTTCTTC. The gene calls are TRBV20-1 and TRBJ2-1, with unresolved D. Germline CDR1 reads DFQATT; CDR2 reads SNEGSKA (reference sequence). V lost 3 bases, J lost 10 bases, and 22 bases lay in between. The CDR3 is made up of 15 amino acids.

This clonotype appeared a few times. The chain links TRBV5-1 to TRBJ2-5; D not resolved. The CDR3 covers 14 residues. Trimming removed 0 bases at V and 0 bases at J, with 6 bases between. The germline gives CDR1 SGHRS, CDR2 YFSETQ. The CDR3 is CASSLGHDQETQYF. The CDR3 DNA reads TGCGCCAGCAGCTTGGGGCACGACCAAGAGACCCAGTACTTC.

The chain uses TRBV6-5 and TRBJ2-7; TRBD2 matches 11 bases. The DNA end lines up better with TRBJ2-5; the J call may be wrong. This CDR3 has 15 amino acids. Germline V gene sequence: CDR1 MNHEY, CDR2 SVGAGI. CDR3 DNA: TGTGCCAGCAGGGGGCTAGCGGGGGGTGTGGAGACCCAGTACTTC. Its translation is CASRGLAGGVETQYF.

This clonotype occurred a few times. V usage is TRBV2 and J usage is TRBJ2-3, with D uncertain. Trimming removed 6 bases at V and 0 bases at J, with 13 bases between. Per germline, CDR1 SNHLY and CDR2 FYNNEI. CDR3 length: 15 residues. CDR3 in amino acids: CASRFELGSTDTQYF. Here the CDR3 DNA reads TGTGCCAGCAGGTTCGAGCTGGGGAGCACAGATACGCAGTATTTT.

This clonotype was picked up one time. This may stem from a read error, because a much larger clone lies one nucleotide away. The V and J genes are TRBV6-5 and TRBJ2-7; D perhaps matches TRBD2 (6 bases). This CDR3 contains 13 residues. In germline, CDR1 is MNHEY, CDR2 SVGAGI. V lost 4 bases, J lost 0 bases, and 7 bases lay in between. The CDR3 DNA is TGTGCCAGCAGTTGGAGGGGCTCCTACGAGCAGTACTTC. Translating gives CASSWRGSYEQYF.

In this sample, this clonotype turned up a few times. The genes are TRBV9 and TRBJ2-5, with D unclear. The CDR3 is 14 residues long. V was clipped by 0 bases and J by 4 bases, with 10 bases between them. From germline, CDR1 is SGDLS and CDR2 YYNGEE. Here the CDR3 DNA reads TGTGCCAGCAGCGTAGAGGGCGTAGGAGAGACCCAGTACTTC. As protein: CASSVEGVGETQYF. Full variable domain (outside the CDR3, taken from reference TRBV9 and TRBJ2-5): DSGVTQTPKHLITATGQRVTLRCSPRSGDLSVYWYQQSLDQGLQFLIQYYNGEERAKGNILERFSAQQFPDLHSELNLSSLELGDSALYFCASSVEGVGETQYFGPGTRLLVL.

In its sample, this clonotype was seen a few times. The chain carries TRBV4-2 and TRBJ1-2; D gene unclear. V was pared by 0 bases and J by 7 bases, with 18 bases between. The germline gives CDR1 LGHNA, CDR2 YNFKEQ. This CDR3 comprises 16 residues. As DNA, the CDR3 is TGTGCCAGCAGCCAAGATGCGGGCGTCCCGTCGCCTGGCTACACCTTC. Residues: CASSQDAGVPSPGYTF.

This chain joins TRBV11-2 and TRBJ2-1; 7 nucleotides agree with TRBD1. The CDR3 extends over 15 amino acids. V was pared by 4 bases and J by 3 bases, with 6 bases of the junction left unmatched. Per the germline V gene, CDR1 is SGHAT and CDR2 is FQNNGV. CDR3 sequence reads: CASSSEGQSYNEQFF. In DNA form, the CDR3 reads TGTGCCAGCAGCTCCGAGGGACAGAGCTACAATGAGCAGTTCTTC.

Many counts were recorded for this clonotype. V usage is TRBV12-3 or TRBV12-4 and J usage is TRBJ2-1; TRBD1 aligns across 9 bases. J was trimmed by 7 bases and V by 6 bases; bases with no gene match: 4. This CDR3 region has 13 residues. The CDR3 sequence is CASSRDRVNEQFF. CDR3 bases: TGTGCCAGCAGCCGGGACAGGGTAAATGAGCAGTTCTTC.

The V gene is TRBV6-5, the J gene TRBJ1-5; no firm D call. The V end was cut by 2 bases, the J end by 7 bases, with 9 bases between. Germline assignment: CDR1 MNHEY and CDR2 SVGAGI. CDR3 length equals 13 residues. The CDR3 spells CASSYLGGQPQHF. The CDR3 nucleotides are TGTGCCAGCAGTTACCTGGGTGGGCAGCCCCAGCATTTT.

This chain uses TRBV7-9 with TRBJ2-5; TRBD2 is a possible D gene (7 bases). The end of the DNA fits TRBJ2-7 better, so the J call may be wrong. The germline CDR1 and CDR2 sequences are SEHNR and FQNEAQ (reference sequence). CDR3 size: 16 residues. CDR3 nucleotide sequence: TGTGCCAGCAGCTTGGGGGGGGCAATACAGGGCCACGAGCAGTACTTC. Amino acids: CASSLGGAIQGHEQYF.

This clonotype has more than one count but fewer than ten. This chain joins TRBV27 and TRBJ2-4; D uncertain. Germline-derived CDR1 and CDR2 are MNHEY and SMNVEV (reference sequence). The ends were cut back, 3 bases at V and 0 bases at J, with 15 bases in the middle. The CDR3 runs to 17 residues. CDR3: CASSFQATYAAKNIQYF. The CDR3 bases are TGTGCCAGCAGTTTCCAGGCAACCTACGCAGCCAAAAACATTCAGTACTTC.

There are a few counts of this clonotype. The genes are TRBV6-5 and TRBJ1-6; D gene unclear. This CDR3 has 17 residues. V lost 0 bases and J lost 6, with 15 bases in between. Germline-derived CDR1 and CDR2 are MNHEY and SVGAGI. The CDR3 here is CASSYSTGWTANSPLHF. In DNA, the CDR3 is TGTGCCAGCAGTTACTCGACTGGTTGGACGGCTAATTCACCCCTCCACTTT.

This clonotype was seen more than once but under ten times. V and J are TRBV4-2 and TRBJ2-7; 7 positions match TRBD1. Germline CDR1 and CDR2: LGHNA and YNFKEQ. V shed 7 bases and J 3 bases; nucleotides not matched to a gene: 9. The CDR3 consists of 14 residues. The CDR3 nucleotides read TGTGCCAGCAATCCCGGGACAGACTTCTACGAGCAGTACTTC. Its translation: CASNPGTDFYEQYF.

This clonotype was recorded a few times. The J gene is TRBJ1-6, the V gene TRBV12-3 or TRBV12-4; possibly TRBD1 for D (5 bases). The CDR3 spans 16 residues. The V end lost 3 bases, the J end lost 0 bases, and 9 bases lay between the germline ends. The CDR3 here is CASSFYRSSYNSPLHF. The CDR3 DNA follows: TGTGCCAGCAGTTTTTACAGGAGCTCCTATAATTCACCCCTCCACTTT.

This clonotype appeared a few times. The chain has TRBV7-9 and TRBJ2-1; no reliable D call. The CDR3 loop spans 15 amino acids. The germline V gene encodes CDR1 SEHNR and CDR2 FQNEAQ (reference sequence). V dropped 1 base and J dropped 8 bases, with 15 bases sitting between them. The CDR3 region is CASSLGAAPVYEQFF. CDR3 nucleotide sequence: TGTGCCAGCAGCTTAGGGGCAGCACCCGTATATGAGCAGTTCTTC. The full variable domain, completed using reference TRBV7-9 and TRBJ2-1, is DTGVSQNPRHKITKRGQNVTFRCDPISEHNRLYWYRQTLGQGPEFLTYFQNEAQLEKSRLLSDRFSAERPKGSFSTLEIQRTEQGDSAMYLCASSLGAAPVYEQFFGPGTRLTVL.

This clonotype was recorded a few times. The chain combines TRBV20-1 with TRBJ2-1, with a weak D call TRBD1 (6 bases). The CDR3 is 13 amino acids. Germline-derived CDR1 and CDR2 are DFQATT and SNEGSKA (reference sequence). V lost 4 bases and J 5 bases, leaving 12 bases between the germline ends. The CDR3 region has the DNA TGCAGTGCTATGATGGACAGCGACAATGAGCAGTTCTTC. It translates to CSAMMDSDNEQFF.

In its sample, this clonotype was seen a few times. The rearrangement joins TRBV2 to TRBJ1-4, with D possibly being TRBD1 (5 bases). Between the trimmed V and J ends, which lost 4 bases and 10 bases, there was a span of 25 bases. The CDR3 has 17 amino acids. CDR1 and CDR2 (germline): SNHLY, FYNNEI. The CDR3 loop reads CASSASSTGTAGGKLFF. CDR3 DNA sequence: TGTGCCAGCAGTGCGTCTTCTACCGGGACGGCTGGAGGAAAACTGTTTTTT.

The chain joins TRBV11-2 to TRBJ2-5, with a possible D match to TRBD2 (5 bases). Trimming removed 2 bases from V and 10 bases from J, with 11 bases in between. Germline values: CDR1 SGHAT, CDR2 FQNNGV. The CDR3 has 12 residues. The CDR3 loop is CASSLNGVGQYF. The CDR3 coding sequence is TGTGCCAGCAGCTTAAACGGGGTCGGCCAGTACTTC.

The genes are TRBV7-2 and TRBJ1-2; maybe TRBD1 (5 bases). Germline CDR1 and CDR2: SGHTA and FQGNSA. CDR3 length: 15 amino acids. Deletions cut 5 bases from V and 4 bases from J, with 17 bases between. The CDR3 sequence: CASSVSSGTAYGYTF. As DNA, the CDR3 is TGTGCCAGCAGCGTATCCTCCGGGACCGCCTATGGCTACACCTTC.

V usage is TRBV29-1 and J usage is TRBJ2-7; 7 bases align to TRBD1. The CDR3 covers 15 residues. V shed 4 bases and J 3 bases; nucleotides not matched to a gene: 12. Per the germline V gene, CDR1 is SQVTM and CDR2 is ANQGSEA. The CDR3 reads CSVALSTGTNYEQYF. The DNA of the CDR3 is TGCAGCGTTGCCCTATCGACAGGGACAAACTACGAGCAGTACTTC.